This entry concerns a single T cell receptor beta chain. The table lists this clonotype with a few counts. Its antigen is not yet known. One base away there is no much larger clone; base qualities are not given. The method was 5' RACE. The sequencing machine was an Illumina HiSeq 2000. A universal primer binding site was added through template switching, and the final cDNA carried a unique molecular identifier so that TCR cDNA molecules could be counted accurately. Specific primers in the conserved constant-segment region were used to synthesize first-strand cDNA for TCR alpha and beta chains. To control for contamination, every cDNA library was double barcoded, receiving both a SMART-Mk sample barcode and Illumina barcodes. TruSeq adapter sequences along with Illumina sample barcodes were introduced in two successive PCR steps. The TCR alpha and beta cDNA libraries were sequenced on the Illumina HiSeq platform using custom primers. As for the original processing: Raw reads were processed with MiGEC to extract unique molecular identifiers, and MiXCR was used to determine CDR3 positions. Recombination models were inferred per individual with the repgenHMM and IGoR tools using an EM algorithm. The tcR package in R was used for shared clonotype analysis, with sharing normalized by the product of cloneset sizes. To study raw recombination without the effects of thymic and clonal selection, out-of-frame nonproductive sequences were analyzed. The raw public reads went through TCRdb reprocessing: fastp at Q25, MiXCR clone calling, in-frame beta chains kept. Rows merge per CDR3 protein into single entries with the most common DNA and genes. Here the V and J calls rest on TCRdb's processing, not on the authors' analysis. The sample data list 750,000 to 950,000 distinct CDR3 sequences, and around an eighth of these were observed just once. Around 1.5% of the sample is taken by the ten largest.

This entry belongs to a study of identical twins (dated by TCRdb to between 2015 and 2016). In terms of the full investigation: To test whether fetal clonotypes persist, this study deep-sequenced TCR alpha and beta repertoires from monozygotic twins, from unrelated adults of various ages, and from cord blood. To rule out contamination, the twin experiments were replicated at different times with different library preparation protocols. Summary of the overall study and its limitations: Compared with coincidental sharing between unrelated individuals, an excess of low generation-probability sequences was observed among out-of-frame TCR alpha sequences shared between twins. Recombination models systematically underestimated out-of-frame TCR alpha sharing in monozygotic twins but agreed with sharing between unrelated individuals. Conclusions relied on cross-sectional statistical analysis, since the same donors could not be followed over many years. Invariant T cells such as MAIT and iNKT could partly confound zero-insertion analyses, though diverse VJ usage argued against this for most clonotypes. Fewer insertions were carried by abundant cord blood beta clonotypes; a weaker similar trend was observed in young adult naive repertoires, while no such trend was observed in memory repertoires. Excess twin sharing in beta out-of-frame sequences was weaker because fewer shared sequences lowered the signal-to-noise ratio.

Only healthy Caucasian donors were included. The twin cohort consisted of three pairs of female monozygotic twins, all aged roughly 18 to 30 years. Peripheral blood mononuclear cells were the source from which RNA for the TCR libraries was isolated. The CDR3 sequence holds 14 residues, the cysteine and phenylalanine included. Left in the record is the CDR3 DNA by itself, 42 bases read in frame from the first base. A distance of 15 bases separates the germline ends of V and J, which lose 4 bases and 7 bases respectively. Based on the germline V gene, the CDR1 and CDR2 sequences are SGDLS and YYNGEE. The same sample was also used in a study of yellow fever vaccine responses in identical twins. The second study's paper adds: The T cell response to vaccination in identical twins was reported by the authors to appear partly convergent and partly personalized. In identical twins, the study followed T cell clones that responded to the vaccine with precision.

This receptor chain uses TRBV9 and TRBJ2-1; a tentative D call is TRBD2 (5 bases match). Source material: PBMCs. This clonotype was obtained from a woman under 30 in good health. Here the CDR3 is given as CASSLNSGENEQFF. The DNA sequence is given as TGTGCCAGCAGCTTAAACTCCGGGGAGAATGAGCAGTTCTTC. The full variable domain, with segments outside the CDR3 supplied by the reference TRBV9 and TRBJ2-1 proteins, appears as DSGVTQTPKHLITATGQRVTLRCSPRSGDLSVYWYQQSLDQGLQFLIQYYNGEERAKGNILERFSAQQFPDLHSELNLSSLELGDSALYFCASSLNSGENEQFFGPGTRLTVL.